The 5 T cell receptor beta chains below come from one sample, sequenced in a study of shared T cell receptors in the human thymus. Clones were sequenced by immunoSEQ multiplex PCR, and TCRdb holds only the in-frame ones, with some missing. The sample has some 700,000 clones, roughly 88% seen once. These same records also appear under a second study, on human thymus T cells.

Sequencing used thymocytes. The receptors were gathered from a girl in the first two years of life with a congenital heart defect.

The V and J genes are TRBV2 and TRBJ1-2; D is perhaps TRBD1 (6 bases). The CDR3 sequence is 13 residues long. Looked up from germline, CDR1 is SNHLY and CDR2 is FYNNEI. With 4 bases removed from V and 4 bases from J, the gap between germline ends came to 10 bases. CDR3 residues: CASSVQGPYGYTF. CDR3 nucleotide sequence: TGTGCCAGCAGTGTTCAGGGGCCCTATGGCTACACCTTC.

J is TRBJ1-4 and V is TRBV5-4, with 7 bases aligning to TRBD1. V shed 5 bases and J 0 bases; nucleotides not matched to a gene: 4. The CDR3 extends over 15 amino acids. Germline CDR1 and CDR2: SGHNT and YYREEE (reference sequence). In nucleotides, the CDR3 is TGTGCCAGCAGTTACCAGGGGGCAACTAATGAAAAACTGTTTTTT. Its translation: CASSYQGATNEKLFF.

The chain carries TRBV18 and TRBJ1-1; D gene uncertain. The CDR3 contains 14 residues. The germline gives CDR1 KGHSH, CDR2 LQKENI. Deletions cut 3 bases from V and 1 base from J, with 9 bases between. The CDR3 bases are TGTGCCAGCTCACCCCTGGCACCGAACACTGAAGCTTTCTTT. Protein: CASSPLAPNTEAFF.

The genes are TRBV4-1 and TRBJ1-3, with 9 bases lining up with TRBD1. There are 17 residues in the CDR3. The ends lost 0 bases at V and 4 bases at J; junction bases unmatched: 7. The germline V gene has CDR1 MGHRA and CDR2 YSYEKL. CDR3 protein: CASSQEIQGARGNTIYF. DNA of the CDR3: TGCGCCAGCAGCCAAGAAATACAGGGGGCACGGGGAAACACCATATATTTT.

The CDR3 nucleotides are TGTGCCAGCAGTATACGACACAGGGGTATCGGCACTGAAGCTTTCTTT. The encoded protein is CASSIRHRGIGTEAFF. J is TRBJ1-1 and V is TRBV27; 7 nucleotides match TRBD1. V was pared by 5 bases and J by 4 bases, with 13 bases of the junction left unmatched. CDR1 and CDR2 from the germline V gene are MNHEY and SMNVEV (reference sequence). The CDR3 contains 16 residues.